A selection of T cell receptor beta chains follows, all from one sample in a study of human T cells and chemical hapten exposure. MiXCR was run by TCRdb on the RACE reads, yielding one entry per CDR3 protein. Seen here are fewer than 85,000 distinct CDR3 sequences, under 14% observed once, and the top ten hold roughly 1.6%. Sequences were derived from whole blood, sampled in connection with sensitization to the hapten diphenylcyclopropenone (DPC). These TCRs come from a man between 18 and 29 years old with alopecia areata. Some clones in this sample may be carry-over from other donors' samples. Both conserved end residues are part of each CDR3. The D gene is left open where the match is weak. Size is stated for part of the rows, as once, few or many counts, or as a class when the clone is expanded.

cdr3_aa: CASSQDRGVLYGYTF
cdr3_nt: TGCGCCAGCAGCCAAGATCGGGGGGTCCTCTATGGCTACACCTTC
j_call: TRBJ1-2
v_call: TRBV4-1
clone_size: many
d_call: NA

cdr3_aa: CASSLGTGGEKLFF
cdr3_nt: TGTGCCAGCAGCTTAGGGACAGGGGGTGAAAAACTGTTTTTT
j_call: TRBJ1-4
v_call: TRBV7-6
clone_size: many
d_call: TRBD1

cdr3_aa: CASSSSGFNQPQHF
cdr3_nt: TGTGCCAGCAGCTCGAGTGGTTTCAATCAGCCCCAGCATTTT
j_call: TRBJ1-5
v_call: TRBV7-2
clone_size: once
d_call: NA

cdr3_aa: CASSVRSNTEAFF
cdr3_nt: TGCGCCAGCAGTGTCAGGTCGAACACTGAAGCTTTCTTT
j_call: TRBJ1-1
v_call: TRBV10-1
clone_size: NA
d_call: NA

cdr3_aa: CSVIRDRGTGELFF
cdr3_nt: TGCAGCGTTATCCGGGACAGGGGGACCGGGGAGCTGTTTTTT
j_call: TRBJ2-2
v_call: TRBV29-1
clone_size: NA
d_call: TRBD1

cdr3_aa: CASSLGGTGEQYF
cdr3_nt: TGCGCCAGCAGCTTGGGGGGAACGGGCGAGCAGTACTTC
j_call: TRBJ2-7
v_call: TRBV5-1
clone_size: many
d_call: NA

cdr3_aa: CASSFVQKNEKLFF
cdr3_nt: TGTGCCAGCAGCTTCGTTCAGAAAAATGAAAAACTGTTTTTT
j_call: TRBJ1-4
v_call: TRBV7-2
clone_size: NA
d_call: NA

cdr3_aa: CASRAVGDVMQPQHF
cdr3_nt: TGTGCCAGCAGAGCCGTTGGAGACGTAATGCAGCCCCAGCATTTT
j_call: TRBJ1-5
v_call: TRBV2
clone_size: NA
d_call: NA

cdr3_aa: CASSSRTGRGRFF
cdr3_nt: TGTGCCAGCAGCTCCCGGACGGGAAGAGGTCGCTTCTTC
j_call: TRBJ2-1
v_call: TRBV7-8
clone_size: NA
d_call: NA

cdr3_aa: CASSLTRERSYNEQFF
cdr3_nt: TGTGCCAGCAGCCTAACCCGAGAGCGCTCCTACAATGAGCAGTTCTTC
j_call: TRBJ2-1
v_call: TRBV6-2/TRBV6-3
clone_size: few
d_call: NA

cdr3_aa: CASSYPQQGSNQPQHF
cdr3_nt: TGTGCCAGCAGTTATCCGCAGCAGGGGTCCAATCAGCCCCAGCATTTT
j_call: TRBJ1-5
v_call: TRBV6-2/TRBV6-3
clone_size: NA
d_call: NA

cdr3_aa: CASSLSSGENEQFF
cdr3_nt: TGTGCCAGCAGCTTATCTTCAGGGGAGAATGAGCAGTTCTTC
j_call: TRBJ2-1
v_call: TRBV7-9
clone_size: few
d_call: NA

cdr3_aa: CSVGQGSNGYTF
cdr3_nt: TGCAGCGTTGGTCAGGGGAGTAACGGCTACACCTTC
j_call: TRBJ1-2
v_call: TRBV29-1
clone_size: few
d_call: NA

cdr3_aa: CASSLERDNEQFF
cdr3_nt: TGTGCCAGCAGCTTAGAAAGGGACAATGAGCAGTTCTTC
j_call: TRBJ2-1
v_call: TRBV7-7
clone_size: NA
d_call: NA

cdr3_aa: CASSPGTVNTEAFF
cdr3_nt: TGTGCCAGCAGTCCAGGGACGGTGAACACTGAAGCTTTCTTT
j_call: TRBJ1-1
v_call: TRBV28
clone_size: NA
d_call: NA

cdr3_aa: CASSPRQKIGEKLFF
cdr3_nt: TGTGCCAGTAGTCCGCGACAGAAGATTGGTGAAAAACTGTTTTTT
j_call: TRBJ1-4
v_call: TRBV19
clone_size: few
d_call: NA

cdr3_aa: CSAVAFTTTEAFF
cdr3_nt: TGCAGTGCTGTAGCTTTTACGACCACTGAAGCTTTCTTT
j_call: TRBJ1-1
v_call: TRBV20-1
clone_size: many
d_call: NA

cdr3_aa: CASSPSRGGVEQYF
cdr3_nt: TGTGCCAGCAGCCCCTCCCGGGGCGGGGTGGAGCAGTACTTC
j_call: TRBJ2-7
v_call: TRBV7-2
clone_size: NA
d_call: NA

cdr3_aa: CASSLRPVSGNTIYF
cdr3_nt: TGTGCCAGCAGCCTACGACCGGTCTCTGGAAACACCATATATTTT
j_call: TRBJ1-3
v_call: TRBV7-2
clone_size: few
d_call: NA

cdr3_aa: CASSIETTGTGLNYGYTF
cdr3_nt: TGTGCCAGTAGTATAGAGACTACCGGGACAGGATTAAACTATGGCTACACCTTC
j_call: TRBJ1-2
v_call: TRBV19
clone_size: many
d_call: TRBD1

cdr3_aa: CASTTGGSPLHF
cdr3_nt: TGTGCCAGCACGACAGGGGGTTCACCCCTCCACTTT
j_call: TRBJ1-6
v_call: TRBV28
clone_size: few
d_call: TRBD1

cdr3_aa: CASSQEDRGQIRQPQHF
cdr3_nt: TGCGCCAGCAGCCAAGAAGACAGGGGGCAAATTCGGCAGCCCCAGCATTTT
j_call: TRBJ1-5
v_call: TRBV4-3
clone_size: many
d_call: TRBD1

cdr3_aa: CASSGRGVTEAFF
cdr3_nt: TGTGCCAGCAGCGGAAGAGGGGTCACTGAAGCTTTCTTT
j_call: TRBJ1-1
v_call: TRBV7-2
clone_size: NA
d_call: NA

cdr3_aa: CASSQGWNEQYF
cdr3_nt: TGTGCCAGCAGTCAGGGCTGGAACGAGCAGTACTTC
j_call: TRBJ2-7
v_call: TRBV3-1
clone_size: few
d_call: NA

cdr3_aa: CASSPHGTGEPEGSYNEQFF
cdr3_nt: TGTGCCAGCTCACCCCATGGGACAGGGGAACCCGAGGGGTCCTACAATGAGCAGTTCTTC
j_call: TRBJ2-1
v_call: TRBV18
clone_size: NA
d_call: TRBD1

cdr3_aa: CASSETGNTIYF
cdr3_nt: TGTGCCAGCAGTGAAACAGGAAACACCATATATTTT
j_call: TRBJ1-3
v_call: TRBV6-1
clone_size: NA
d_call: NA

cdr3_aa: CASSLRTGVLSSYNSPLHF
cdr3_nt: TGTGCCAGCAGCTTGCGGACAGGAGTACTGAGCTCCTATAATTCACCCCTCCACTTT
j_call: TRBJ1-6
v_call: TRBV5-6
clone_size: few
d_call: TRBD1

cdr3_aa: CASSGLGAHPNEQFF
cdr3_nt: TGTGCCAGCTCAGGACTGGGGGCGCATCCCAATGAGCAGTTCTTC
j_call: TRBJ2-1
v_call: TRBV18
clone_size: NA
d_call: NA

cdr3_aa: CATSDPTGFTGANVLTF
cdr3_nt: TGTGCCACCAGTGACCCGACAGGGTTCACTGGGGCCAACGTCCTGACTTTC
j_call: TRBJ2-6
v_call: TRBV24-1
clone_size: NA
d_call: TRBD1

cdr3_aa: CSARRHRSDYGYTF
cdr3_nt: TGCAGTGCTAGAAGACACCGCTCTGACTATGGCTACACCTTC
j_call: TRBJ1-2
v_call: TRBV20-1
clone_size: few
d_call: NA

cdr3_aa: CASGLADSYPGYTF
cdr3_nt: TGTGCTAGTGGTTTGGCTGACAGTTACCCTGGCTACACCTTC
j_call: TRBJ1-2
v_call: TRBV12-5
clone_size: NA
d_call: NA

cdr3_aa: CASSYSIEGTGMNTEAFF
cdr3_nt: TGTGCCAGCAGTTACTCGATAGAGGGGACAGGGATGAACACTGAAGCTTTCTTT
j_call: TRBJ1-1
v_call: TRBV6-5
clone_size: NA
d_call: TRBD1

cdr3_aa: CASSVESAGQPQHF
cdr3_nt: TGTGCCAGCAGCGTAGAAAGTGCCGGGCAGCCCCAGCATTTT
j_call: TRBJ1-5
v_call: TRBV9
clone_size: NA
d_call: NA

cdr3_aa: CASSPTGTASYEQYF
cdr3_nt: TGTGCCAGCAGCCCCACCGGGACAGCTTCCTACGAGCAGTACTTC
j_call: TRBJ2-7
v_call: TRBV9
clone_size: NA
d_call: TRBD1

cdr3_aa: CSASGGTNTGELFF
cdr3_nt: TGCAGCGCTAGCGGGGGAACGAACACCGGGGAGCTGTTTTTT
j_call: TRBJ2-2
v_call: TRBV29-1
clone_size: few
d_call: TRBD2

cdr3_aa: CASSGGGNQPQHF
cdr3_nt: TGTGCCAGCAGCGGCGGGGGCAATCAGCCCCAGCATTTT
j_call: TRBJ1-5
v_call: TRBV6-5
clone_size: many
d_call: NA

cdr3_aa: CASSYGTGETGELFF
cdr3_nt: TGTGCCAGCAGTTACGGGACAGGGGAGACCGGGGAGCTGTTTTTT
j_call: TRBJ2-2
v_call: TRBV6-6
clone_size: few
d_call: TRBD1

cdr3_aa: CASSEGGGATDTQYF
cdr3_nt: TGTGCCAGCAGTGAAGGCGGGGGGGCAACCGATACGCAGTATTTT
j_call: TRBJ2-3
v_call: TRBV6-4
clone_size: NA
d_call: TRBD2

cdr3_aa: CASSPNRLDYEQYF
cdr3_nt: TGTGCCAGCAGCCCAAACAGGTTAGACTACGAGCAGTACTTC
j_call: TRBJ2-7
v_call: TRBV11-2
clone_size: NA
d_call: NA

cdr3_aa: CASSLVPRRGGEKLFF
cdr3_nt: TGTGCCAGCAGTTTAGTACCGCGGAGGGGTGGTGAAAAACTGTTTTTT
j_call: TRBJ1-4
v_call: TRBV12-3/TRBV12-4
clone_size: NA
d_call: NA

cdr3_aa: CASSVEINQPQHF
cdr3_nt: TGTGCCAGCAGCGTAGAGATCAATCAGCCCCAGCATTTT
j_call: TRBJ1-5
v_call: TRBV9
clone_size: NA
d_call: NA

cdr3_aa: CASSPRALGEQFF
cdr3_nt: TGTGCCAGCAGCCCCCGGGCGCTCGGTGAGCAGTTCTTC
j_call: TRBJ2-1
v_call: TRBV11-1
clone_size: NA
d_call: NA

cdr3_aa: CASSGIRRGYTF
cdr3_nt: TGTGCCAGCAGCGGAATTAGACGGGGCTACACCTTC
j_call: TRBJ1-2
v_call: TRBV9
clone_size: few
d_call: NA

cdr3_aa: CASIDWGAPYNEQFF
cdr3_nt: TGTGCCAGCATCGACTGGGGGGCCCCCTACAATGAGCAGTTCTTC
j_call: TRBJ2-1
v_call: TRBV6-2/TRBV6-3
clone_size: many
d_call: NA

cdr3_aa: CSAHTQATNEKLFF
cdr3_nt: TGCAGTGCTCATACACAGGCAACTAATGAAAAACTGTTTTTT
j_call: TRBJ1-4
v_call: TRBV20-1
clone_size: many
d_call: NA

cdr3_aa: CASSLRGSPFTDTQYF
cdr3_nt: TGTGCCAGCAGTTTAAGGGGGAGCCCATTCACAGATACGCAGTATTTT
j_call: TRBJ2-3
v_call: TRBV12-3/TRBV12-4
clone_size: many
d_call: NA

cdr3_aa: CASSPPGWPDTQYF
cdr3_nt: TGCGCCAGCAGCCCCCCTGGGTGGCCTGATACGCAGTATTTT
j_call: TRBJ2-3
v_call: TRBV5-1
clone_size: few
d_call: NA

cdr3_aa: CASSSDVTDTQYF
cdr3_nt: TGTGCCAGCAGCTCGGACGTAACAGATACGCAGTATTTT
j_call: TRBJ2-3
v_call: TRBV6-2/TRBV6-3
clone_size: few
d_call: NA

cdr3_aa: CASRRPDSAGELFF
cdr3_nt: TGTGCCAGTAGACGTCCCGACAGCGCCGGGGAGCTGTTTTTT
j_call: TRBJ2-2
v_call: TRBV19
clone_size: few
d_call: NA

cdr3_aa: CSVDRQGDYGYTF
cdr3_nt: TGCAGCGTCGATAGACAGGGAGACTATGGCTACACCTTC
j_call: TRBJ1-2
v_call: TRBV29-1
clone_size: many
d_call: TRBD1

cdr3_aa: CASSQPGNNSPLHF
cdr3_nt: TGCGCCAGCAGCCAGCCGGGAAATAATTCACCCCTCCACTTT
j_call: TRBJ1-6
v_call: TRBV4-3
clone_size: NA
d_call: NA

cdr3_aa: CSASDPGPLNREQYF
cdr3_nt: TGCAGTGCTAGTGATCCGGGACCCCTGAATCGTGAGCAGTACTTC
j_call: TRBJ2-7
v_call: TRBV20-1
clone_size: few
d_call: NA

cdr3_aa: CSASQTETYSTDTQYF
cdr3_nt: TGCAGTGCTAGTCAGACAGAAACTTATAGCACAGATACGCAGTATTTT
j_call: TRBJ2-3
v_call: TRBV20-1
clone_size: NA
d_call: NA

cdr3_aa: CASSFRGGNLNSDTQYF
cdr3_nt: TGTGCCAGCAGTTTCCGGGGGGGCAATTTGAATTCAGATACGCAGTATTTT
j_call: TRBJ2-3
v_call: TRBV6-4
clone_size: few
d_call: TRBD2

cdr3_aa: CASGYRTGSYNEQFF
cdr3_nt: TGCGCCAGCGGATACAGGACGGGGTCCTACAATGAGCAGTTCTTC
j_call: TRBJ2-1
v_call: TRBV4-1
clone_size: many
d_call: NA

cdr3_aa: CASAQDYGYTF
cdr3_nt: TGTGCCAGCGCACAGGACTATGGCTACACCTTC
j_call: TRBJ1-2
v_call: TRBV7-2
clone_size: NA
d_call: NA